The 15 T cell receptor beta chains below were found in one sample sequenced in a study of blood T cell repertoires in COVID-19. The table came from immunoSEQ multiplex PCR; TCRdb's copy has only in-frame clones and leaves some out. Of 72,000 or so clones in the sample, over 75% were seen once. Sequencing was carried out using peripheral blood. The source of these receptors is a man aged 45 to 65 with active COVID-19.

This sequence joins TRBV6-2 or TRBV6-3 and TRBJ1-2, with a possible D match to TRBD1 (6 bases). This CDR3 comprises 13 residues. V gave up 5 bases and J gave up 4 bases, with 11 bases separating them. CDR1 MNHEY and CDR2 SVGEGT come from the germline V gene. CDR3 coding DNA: TGTGCCAGCAGTAAAGGACAGCCCTATGGCTACACCTTC. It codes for CASSKGQPYGYTF.

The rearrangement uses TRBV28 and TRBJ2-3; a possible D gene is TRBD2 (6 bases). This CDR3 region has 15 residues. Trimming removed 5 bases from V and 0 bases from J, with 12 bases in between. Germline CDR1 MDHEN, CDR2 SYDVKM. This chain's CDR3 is CASSQLASSTDTQYF. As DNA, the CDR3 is TGTGCCAGCAGTCAACTAGCCTCTAGCACAGATACGCAGTATTTT.

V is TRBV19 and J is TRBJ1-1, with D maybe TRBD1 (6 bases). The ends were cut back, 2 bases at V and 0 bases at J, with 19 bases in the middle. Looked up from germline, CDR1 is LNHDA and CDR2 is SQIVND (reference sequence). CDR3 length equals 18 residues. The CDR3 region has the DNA TGTGCCAGTAGTATATACCGGGACATAAGCTACCTGAACACTGAAGCTTTCTTT. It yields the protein CASSIYRDISYLNTEAFF.

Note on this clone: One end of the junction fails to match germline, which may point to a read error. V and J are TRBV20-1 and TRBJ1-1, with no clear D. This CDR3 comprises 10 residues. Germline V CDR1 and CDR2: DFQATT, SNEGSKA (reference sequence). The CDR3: CSASNTEAFF. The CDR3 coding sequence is TGCAGTGCTAGTAACACCGAAGCTTTCTTT.

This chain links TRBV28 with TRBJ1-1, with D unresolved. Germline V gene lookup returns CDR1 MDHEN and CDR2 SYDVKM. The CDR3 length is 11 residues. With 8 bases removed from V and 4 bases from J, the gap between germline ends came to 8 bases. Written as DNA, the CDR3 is TGTGCCAGCTCCTTCCCCACTGAAGCTTTCTTT. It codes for CASSFPTEAFF. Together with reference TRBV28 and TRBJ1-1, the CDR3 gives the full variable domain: DVKVTQSSRYLVKRTGEKVFLECVQDMDHENMFWYRQDPGLGLRLIYFSYDVKMKEKGDIPEGYSVSREKKERFSLILESASTNQTSMYLCASSFPTEAFFGQGTRLTVV.

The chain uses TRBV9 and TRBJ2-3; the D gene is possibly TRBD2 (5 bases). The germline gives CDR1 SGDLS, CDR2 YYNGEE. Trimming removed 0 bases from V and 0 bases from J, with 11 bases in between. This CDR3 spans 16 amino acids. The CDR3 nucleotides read TGTGCCAGCAGCGTAGCCGGCGGGTCTAGCACAGATACGCAGTATTTT. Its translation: CASSVAGGSSTDTQYF. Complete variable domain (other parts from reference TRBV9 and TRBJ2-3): DSGVTQTPKHLITATGQRVTLRCSPRSGDLSVYWYQQSLDQGLQFLIQYYNGEERAKGNILERFSAQQFPDLHSELNLSSLELGDSALYFCASSVAGGSSTDTQYFGPGTRLTVL.

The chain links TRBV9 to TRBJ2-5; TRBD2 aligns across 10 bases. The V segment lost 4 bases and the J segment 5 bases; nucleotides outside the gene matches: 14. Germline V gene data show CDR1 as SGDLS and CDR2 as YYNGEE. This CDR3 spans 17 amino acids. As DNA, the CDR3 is TGTGCCAGCAGCCCGCTGTCTAGCGGGGGCAACTACGAGACCCAGTACTTC. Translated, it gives CASSPLSSGGNYETQYF.

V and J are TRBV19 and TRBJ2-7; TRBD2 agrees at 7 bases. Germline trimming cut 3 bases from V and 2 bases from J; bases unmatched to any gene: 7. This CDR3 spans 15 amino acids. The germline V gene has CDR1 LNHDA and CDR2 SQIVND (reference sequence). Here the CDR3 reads CASSIVSGVAYEQYF. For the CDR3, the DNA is TGTGCCAGTAGTATTGTCAGCGGGGTCGCCTACGAGCAGTACTTC.

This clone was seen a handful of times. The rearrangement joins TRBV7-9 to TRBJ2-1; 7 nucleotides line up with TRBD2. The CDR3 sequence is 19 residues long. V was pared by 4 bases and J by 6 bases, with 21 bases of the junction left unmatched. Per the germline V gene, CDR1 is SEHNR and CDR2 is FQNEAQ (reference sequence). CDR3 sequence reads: CASSSSAGSSRRFGNEQFF. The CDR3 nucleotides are TGTGCCAGCAGCTCATCAGCGGGAAGCTCTAGACGGTTTGGCAATGAGCAGTTCTTC.

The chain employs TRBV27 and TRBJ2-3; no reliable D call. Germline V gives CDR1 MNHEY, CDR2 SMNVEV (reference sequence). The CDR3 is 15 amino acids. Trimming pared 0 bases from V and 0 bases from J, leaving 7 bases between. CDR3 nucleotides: TGTGCCAGCAGTTTATCGCCCCTAAGCACAGATACGCAGTATTTT. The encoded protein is CASSLSPLSTDTQYF.

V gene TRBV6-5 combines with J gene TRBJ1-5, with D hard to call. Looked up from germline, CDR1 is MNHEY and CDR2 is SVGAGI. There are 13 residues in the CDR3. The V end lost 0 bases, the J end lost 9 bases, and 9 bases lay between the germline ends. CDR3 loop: CASSYSSTMPQHF. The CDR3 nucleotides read TGTGCCAGCAGTTACTCGTCGACAATGCCCCAGCATTTT.

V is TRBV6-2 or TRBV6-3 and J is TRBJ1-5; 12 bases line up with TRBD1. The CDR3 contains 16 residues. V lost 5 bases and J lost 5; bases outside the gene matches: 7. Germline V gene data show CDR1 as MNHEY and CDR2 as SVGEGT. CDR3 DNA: TGTGCCAGCAGTCCCCGGGGACAGGGGGCGCATCAGCCCCAGCATTTT. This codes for CASSPRGQGAHQPQHF.

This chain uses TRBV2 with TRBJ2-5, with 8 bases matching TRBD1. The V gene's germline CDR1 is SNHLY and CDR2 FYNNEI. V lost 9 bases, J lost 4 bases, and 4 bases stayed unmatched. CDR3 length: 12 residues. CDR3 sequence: CASRGQGETQYF. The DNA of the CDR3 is TGTGCCAGTCGAGGACAGGGAGAGACCCAGTACTTC.

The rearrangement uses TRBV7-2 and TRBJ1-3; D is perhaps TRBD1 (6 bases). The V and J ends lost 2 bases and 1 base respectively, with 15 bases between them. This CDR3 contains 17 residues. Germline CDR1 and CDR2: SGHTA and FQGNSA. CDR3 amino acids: CASSLNPVQGSGNTIYF. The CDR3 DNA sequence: TGTGCCAGCAGCTTAAACCCCGTGCAGGGGTCTGGAAACACCATATATTTT. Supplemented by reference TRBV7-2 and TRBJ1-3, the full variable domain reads GAGVSQSPSNKVTEKGKDVELRCDPISGHTALYWYRQSLGQGLEFLIYFQGNSAPDKSGLPSDRFSAERTGGSVSTLTIQRTQQEDSAVYLCASSLNPVQGSGNTIYFGEGSWLTVV.

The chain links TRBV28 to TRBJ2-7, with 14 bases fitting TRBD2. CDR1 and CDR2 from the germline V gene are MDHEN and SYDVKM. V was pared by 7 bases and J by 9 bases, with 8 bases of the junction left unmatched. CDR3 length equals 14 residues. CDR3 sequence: CASTPGTSGGAQYF. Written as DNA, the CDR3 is TGTGCCAGCACTCCCGGGACTAGCGGGGGTGCGCAGTACTTC.